This T cell receptor beta chain was captured in a study of T cells in localized non-small cell lung cancer. With respect to this clone: No antigen is known for it.

The CDR3 is made up of 14 amino acids. V was pared by 3 bases and J by 6 bases, with 3 bases of the junction left unmatched. The germline V gene has CDR1 MNHEY and CDR2 SMNVEV (reference sequence). Broader study findings: Uninvolved adjacent lung showed the highest T cell clonality, exceeding tumor.

TCRdb's copy holds only in-frame clones and misses some; the assay was immunoSEQ multiplex PCR. The data contain fewer than 20,000 clones, roughly nine tenths of them singletons. The source was peripheral blood, collected before any cancer treatment. The sequence was collected from a woman aged 35 to 75 with stage I lung adenocarcinoma. The chain joins TRBV27 to TRBJ2-7, with TRBD2 matching over 12 bases. The CDR3 loop is CASSFTSGRSEQYF. The DNA for the CDR3 is TGTGCCAGCAGTTTTACTAGCGGGAGGTCCGAGCAGTACTTC.